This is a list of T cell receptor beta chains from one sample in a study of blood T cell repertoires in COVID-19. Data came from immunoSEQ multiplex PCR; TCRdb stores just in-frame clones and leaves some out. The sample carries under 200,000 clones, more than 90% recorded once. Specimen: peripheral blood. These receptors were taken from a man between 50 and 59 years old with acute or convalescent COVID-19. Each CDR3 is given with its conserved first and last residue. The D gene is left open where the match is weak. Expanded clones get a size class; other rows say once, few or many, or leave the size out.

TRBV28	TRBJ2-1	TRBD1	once	CASSHQGASSYNEQFF	TGTGCCAGCAGTCATCAGGGGGCTAGCTCCTACAATGAGCAGTTCTTC
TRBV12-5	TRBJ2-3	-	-	CASGFSYDNPSTDTQYF	TGTGCTAGTGGTTTCTCTTATGACAACCCTAGCACAGATACGCAGTATTTT
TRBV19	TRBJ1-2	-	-	CASRNRVSVFLDYGYTF	TGTGCCAGTAGAAACAGGGTATCGGTTTTTCTCGACTATGGCTACACCTTC
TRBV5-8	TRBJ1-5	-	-	CASSSGMNQPQHF	TGTGCCAGCAGCTCCGGGATGAATCAGCCCCAGCATTTT
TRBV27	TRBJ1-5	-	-	CASSFRDQPQHF	TGTGCCAGCAGTTTTCGGGATCAGCCCCAGCATTTT
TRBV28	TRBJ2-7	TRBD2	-	CASSFQAGSREQYF	TGTGCCAGCAGTTTCCAAGCGGGATCTCGCGAGCAGTACTTC
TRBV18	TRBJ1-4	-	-	CASSPALSGEKLFF	TGTGCCAGCTCACCGGCCCTATCGGGGGAAAAACTGTTTTTT
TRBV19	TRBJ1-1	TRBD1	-	CASSMGQGGDTEAFF	TGTGCCAGTAGTATGGGACAGGGTGGGGACACTGAAGCTTTCTTT
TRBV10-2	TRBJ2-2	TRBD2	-	CASRSFIAGVNTGELFF	TGCGCCAGCAGATCTTTTATAGCGGGGGTAAACACCGGGGAGCTGTTTTTT
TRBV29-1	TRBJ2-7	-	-	CSVELDSSYEQYF	TGCAGCGTTGAGTTGGACAGCTCCTACGAGCAGTACTTC
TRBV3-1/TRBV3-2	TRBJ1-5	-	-	CASSGQNSNQPQHF	TGTGCCAGCAGCGGACAGAATAGCAATCAGCCCCAGCATTTT
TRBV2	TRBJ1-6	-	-	CASSVQQVTGSPLHF	TGTGCCAGCAGTGTCCAACAGGTCACGGGTTCACCCCTCCACTTT
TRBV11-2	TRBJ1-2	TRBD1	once	CASSLGSGGVLGYTF	TGTGCCAGCAGCTTAGGGTCAGGGGGAGTGTTGGGGTACACCTTC
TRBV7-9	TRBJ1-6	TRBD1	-	CASSSRGQGGGPLHF	TGTGCCAGCAGTAGTAGAGGACAGGGCGGTGGGCCCCTCCACTTT
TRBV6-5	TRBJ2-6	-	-	CASSYSSVGANVLTF	TGTGCCAGCAGTTACTCGAGCGTTGGGGCCAACGTCCTGACTTTC
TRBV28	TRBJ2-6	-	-	CASRSASGANVLTF	TGTGCCAGCAGGTCCGCGTCTGGGGCCAACGTCCTGACTTTC
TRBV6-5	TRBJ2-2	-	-	CASRDYNTGELFF	TGTGCCAGCAGGGACTACAACACCGGGGAGCTGTTTTTT
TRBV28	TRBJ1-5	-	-	CASSVPTGSLVQPQHF	TGTGCCAGCAGTGTCCCTACAGGGTCCCTGGTTCAGCCCCAGCATTTT
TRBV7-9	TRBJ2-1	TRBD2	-	CASSPSGLGGYEQFF	TGTGCCAGCAGCCCGTCGGGACTAGGTGGCTATGAGCAGTTCTTC
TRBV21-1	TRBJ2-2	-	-	CASSKGEGSTGNTGELFF	TGTGCCAGCAGCAAAGGGGAGGGGTCGACAGGGAACACCGGGGAGCTGTTTTTT
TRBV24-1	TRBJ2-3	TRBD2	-	CATSVASGVSDTQYF	TGTGCCACCAGTGTGGCTAGCGGGGTATCAGATACGCAGTATTTT
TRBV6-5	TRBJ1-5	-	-	CASRRGTGEGQPQHF	TGTGCCAGCAGGAGGGGGACGGGGGAGGGCCAGCCCCAGCATTTT
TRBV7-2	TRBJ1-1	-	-	CASNFGVSSTEAFF	TGTGCCAGCAACTTCGGGGTCTCGAGCACTGAAGCTTTCTTT
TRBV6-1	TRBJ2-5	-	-	CASSEGGQTQYF	TGTGCCAGCAGTGAAGGCGGGCAGACCCAGTACTTC
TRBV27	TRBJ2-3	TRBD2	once	CASSIAGGPSDTQYF	TGTGCCAGCAGTATAGCGGGAGGGCCGTCAGATACGCAGTATTTT
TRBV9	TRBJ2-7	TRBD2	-	CASSVGASGSPYEQYF	TGTGCCAGCAGCGTAGGGGCTAGCGGGAGCCCCTACGAGCAGTACTTC